A single sample gave rise to the 26 T cell receptor beta chains below, sequenced in a study of T cells in Graves' hyperthyroidism and ophthalmopathy. What was amplified from RNA transcripts were TCR beta CDR3 regions. An initial round of RT-PCR targeting the TCR CDR3 relied on the HTBI primer set. TCRdb re-called the multiplex PCR reads with MiXCR, one entry per CDR3 protein. The data contain hundreds of thousands of distinct CDR3 sequences, 13% to 15% of them seen just once; the ten biggest clones take up around 20%. The sequencing input was blood. These TCRs come from a woman in her fifties or sixties with Graves' ophthalmopathy.

This clonotype was seen a handful of times. J is TRBJ2-1 and V is TRBV2; TRBD2 matches at 11 bases. The CDR3 extends over 13 amino acids. The germline V gene has CDR1 SNHLY and CDR2 FYNNEI. V was pared by 9 bases and J by 5 bases, with 3 bases of the junction left unmatched. CDR3 sequence: CASTSGRNNEQFF. Written as DNA, the CDR3 is TGTGCCAGTACTAGCGGGAGAAACAATGAGCAGTTCTTC.

J is TRBJ2-2 and V is TRBV7-9; D unclear. The CDR3 runs to 15 residues. V dropped 5 bases and J dropped 1 base, with 11 bases sitting between them. Germline lookup yields CDR1 SEHNR and CDR2 FQNEAQ (reference sequence). The CDR3 reads CASSLFGGNTGELFF. Here the CDR3 DNA reads TGTGCCAGCAGCCTTTTTGGCGGGAACACCGGGGAGCTGTTTTTT.

This clonotype was recorded many times. The chain links TRBV7-2 to TRBJ2-3; 10 nucleotides align to TRBD2. Germline CDR1 and CDR2: SGHTA and FQGNSA. This CDR3 is 14 amino acids long. Unmatched junction bases numbered 2, after V lost 1 base and J lost 7 bases. The CDR3 protein is CASSLVAGGHTQYF. The CDR3 DNA sequence: TGTGCCAGCAGCTTAGTAGCGGGAGGTCATACGCAGTATTTT.

The J gene is TRBJ2-3, the V gene TRBV10-3; D call uncertain. Trimming left V 8 bases short and J 5 bases short, with 8 bases between. Per the germline V gene, CDR1 is ENHRY and CDR2 is SYGVKD. The CDR3 covers 11 residues. CDR3 nucleotides: TGTGCCATCGCAGTTGGAGATACGCAGTATTTT. Translated, it gives CAIAVGDTQYF.

In the case of this clonotype: This may stem from a read error, because a much larger clone lies one nucleotide away. The chain links TRBV11-2 to TRBJ2-1; D remains ambiguous. Per the germline V gene, CDR1 is SGHAT and CDR2 is FQNNGV. The CDR3 is 12 amino acids. In DNA form, the CDR3 reads TGTGCCAGCAGCTTATTCGGTGATGAGCAGTGCTTC. Its protein is CASSLFGDEQCF.

A note on this clonotype: One junction end disagrees with the germline gene, perhaps due to a read error. The V gene is TRBV9, the J gene TRBJ2-1; 8 nucleotides agree with TRBD2. Germline loops: CDR1 SGDLS, CDR2 YYNGEE. CDR3 length: 15 residues. CDR3 nucleotide sequence: TGTGCCAGCAGCGCCGGGGGGGAGGCCTACGATGAGCAGTTCTTC. This translates into CASSAGGEAYDEQFF.

CDR3 protein: CSAPGTFNEQFF. The CDR3 DNA follows: TGCAGTGCCCCCGGGACTTTCAATGAGCAGTTCTTC. The chain uses TRBV20-1 and TRBJ2-1, with TRBD2 as a possible D gene (6 bases). V shed 6 bases and J shed 6 bases, with 12 bases lying between them. CDR1 is DFQATT, CDR2 SNEGSKA, per germline (reference sequence). CDR3 length: 12 residues.

This clonotype was observed a few times. This sequence joins TRBV5-5 and TRBJ2-7, with D possibly TRBD1 on 6 matching bases. V lost 0 bases and J 4 bases, leaving 14 bases between the germline ends. This CDR3 contains 15 residues. Germline V CDR1 and CDR2: SGHKS, YYEKEE (reference sequence). CDR3 sequence (DNA): TGTGCCAGCAGCTTGGAGGGGGACGAGAGGTACGAGCAGTACTTC. This translates into CASSLEGDERYEQYF.

This clonotype has just a few counts. CDR3 bases: TGTGCCAGCAGCTTAGGGGGCAGTAGCGCAGATACGCAGTATTTT. Protein product: CASSLGGSSADTQYF. The J gene is TRBJ2-3, the V gene TRBV7-3, with D perhaps matching TRBD1 (6 bases). V was trimmed by 2 bases and J by 4 bases, leaving 13 bases between them. The CDR3 is made up of 15 amino acids. Germline lookup yields CDR1 SGHTA and CDR2 FQGTGA.

A word on this clonotype: The conserved phenylalanine or tryptophan is not found at the CDR3 terminus, so this likely reflects a read error. V gene TRBV19 combines with J gene TRBJ1-5; D might be TRBD1 (5 bases). The CDR3 length is 17 residues. Between the trimmed V and J ends, which lost 7 bases and 4 bases, there was a span of 23 bases. CDR1 and CDR2 (germline): LNHDA, SQIVND (reference sequence). The CDR3 here is CASKFGQGGSGNQPQHS. As DNA, the CDR3 is TGTGCCAGTAAATTCGGGCAGGGTGGTTCGGGAAATCAGCCCCAGCATTCT.

There are many counts of this clonotype. The rearrangement joins TRBV13 to TRBJ2-3, with no clear D. CDR3 size: 14 residues. V was clipped by 5 bases and J by 6 bases, with 15 bases between them. Per the germline V gene, CDR1 is PRHDT and CDR2 is FYEKMQ (reference sequence). The CDR3, as DNA: TGTGCCAGCAGCGCAAGCCGTTCGTCGGATACGCAGTATTTT. This gives the protein CASSASRSSDTQYF.

The chain recombines TRBV2 with TRBJ1-6, with D uncertain. Germline loops: CDR1 SNHLY, CDR2 FYNNEI. The CDR3 consists of 15 residues. V lost 6 bases and J 0 bases, leaving 9 bases between the germline ends. CDR3 amino acids: CASRRNGSYNSPLHF. DNA of the CDR3: TGTGCCAGCAGGAGGAACGGCTCCTATAATTCACCCCTCCACTTT.

A remark on this clonotype: Relative to the germline gene, one junction end is altered; a read error may explain this. The chain uses TRBV6-2 or TRBV6-3 and TRBJ2-7; 8 positions match TRBD1. The CDR3 covers 14 residues. Germline lookup yields CDR1 MNHEY and CDR2 SVGEGT. The CDR3, as DNA: TGTGCCAGCAGCGAACAGGGGGTAAAGTACGGGCAGTACTTC. It translates to CASSEQGVKYGQYF.

The chain combines TRBV2 with TRBJ2-1; 10 bases are a match to TRBD2. Germline assignment: CDR1 SNHLY and CDR2 FYNNEI. Trimming took 6 bases from V and 5 from J; bases not matched to a gene: 4. This CDR3 is 14 amino acids long. CDR3 coding DNA: TGTGCCAGCAGAGAACTAGCGGGAAACAATGAGCAGTTCTTC. It specifies CASRELAGNNEQFF.

Concerning this clonotype itself: A read error is possible here, since a much larger clone lies one base away. The J gene is TRBJ2-1, the V gene TRBV12-3 or TRBV12-4, with 8 bases that match TRBD1. Trimming took 6 bases from V and 9 from J; bases not matched to a gene: 13. The CDR3 extends over 15 amino acids. The CDR3, as DNA: TGTGCCAGCAGAAACCCGGAACAGGGGGGTGGTGAGCAGTTCTTC. Its protein is CASRNPEQGGGEQFF.

The chain links TRBV2 to TRBJ2-1; 8 positions match TRBD2. The CDR3 consists of 15 residues. CDR1 SNHLY and CDR2 FYNNEI come from the germline V gene. V gave up 6 bases and J gave up 1 base; unmatched junction bases: 5. CDR3 residues: CASRETSVSYNEQFF. The CDR3 nucleotides are TGTGCCAGCAGGGAGACTAGCGTGTCCTACAATGAGCAGTTCTTC.

This clonotype was found a few times. The chain employs TRBV7-9 and TRBJ2-1; 15 nucleotides line up with TRBD2. The CDR3 spans 17 residues. Germline loops: CDR1 SEHNR, CDR2 FQNEAQ (reference sequence). Losses at the gene ends were 7 bases for V and 1 base for J; bases not matched to a gene: 5. The CDR3 loop reads CASTNGLAGGSYNEQFF. CDR3 bases: TGTGCCAGCACCAACGGACTAGCGGGAGGGTCCTACAATGAGCAGTTCTTC.

The table lists this clonotype with a few counts. This chain connects TRBV2 to TRBJ2-2; D could derive from TRBD1 or TRBD2 (5 bases each). Per germline, CDR1 SNHLY and CDR2 FYNNEI. V gave up 3 bases and J gave up 3 bases, with 17 bases separating them. CDR3 length: 17 amino acids. The DNA for the CDR3 is TGTGCCAGCAGTGACCCAGGGTTAACGAGGGACACCGGGGAGCTGTTTTTT. Protein sequence: CASSDPGLTRDTGELFF.

This clonotype was recorded a few times. The rearrangement uses TRBV27 and TRBJ2-6; the D gene is possibly TRBD1 (6 bases). V was shortened by 3 bases and J by 2 bases, with 14 bases between the two germline ends. The CDR3 is made up of 17 amino acids. The germline CDR1 and CDR2 sequences are MNHEY and SMNVEV (reference sequence). CDR3 sequence reads: CASSFGRGPPGANVLTF. Here the CDR3 DNA reads TGTGCCAGCAGTTTCGGCAGGGGTCCCCCTGGGGCCAACGTCCTGACTTTC.

The chain recombines TRBV5-5 with TRBJ1-4, with D possibly matching TRBD1 (5 bases). The CDR3 totals 15 residues. The V gene lost 4 bases and the J gene lost 7 bases, with 17 bases spanning the gap. From germline, CDR1 is SGHKS and CDR2 YYEKEE (reference sequence). CDR3: CASSHPGPSGEKLFF. The CDR3 DNA sequence: TGTGCCAGCAGCCATCCGGGACCGTCTGGTGAAAAACTGTTTTTT.

Details on this clonotype: This may come from a read error, since a much larger clone is one base off. The chain is built from TRBV28 and TRBJ2-2, with a possible D match to TRBD2 (5 bases). CDR1 is MDHEN, CDR2 SYDVKM, per germline. This CDR3 has 15 residues. For the CDR3, the DNA is TGTGCCAGCAGTTTAATAGCAACCGAAGCCGGGGAGCCGTTTTTT. Protein sequence: CASSLIATEAGEPFF.

This clonotype came up many times. The rearrangement joins TRBV20-1 to TRBJ2-5; D is undetermined. Germline V gives CDR1 DFQATT, CDR2 SNEGSKA (reference sequence). The length of the CDR3 is 14 residues. V was pared by 0 bases and J by 5 bases, with 13 bases between. For the CDR3, the DNA is TGCAGTGCTAGAGATCCCAGGTTCCGGGAGACCCAGTACTTC. It translates to CSARDPRFRETQYF.

This clonotype was counted a few times. This chain uses TRBV6-2 or TRBV6-3 with TRBJ1-4; 9 bases map to TRBD1. The CDR3 is 12 amino acids. The junction had 4 bases not matched to a gene; V was cut back by 10 bases and J by 7 bases. The germline CDR1 and CDR2 sequences are MNHEY and SVGEGT. CDR3 residues: CATRDRVEKLFF. The CDR3 DNA reads TGTGCCACCCGGGACAGGGTTGAAAAACTGTTTTTT.

For this clonotype: A read error is possible here, since a much larger clone lies one base away. J is TRBJ2-4 and V is TRBV5-1, with TRBD2 identical over 8 bases. The CDR3 runs 17 residues. CDR1 and CDR2 from the germline V gene are SGHRS and YFSETQ. The CDR3 DNA sequence: TGCGGCAGCAGCTCCCGGGGGGGCCGATCAACCAAAAACATTCAGTACTTC. Translating gives CGSSSRGGRSTKNIQYF.

With respect to this clonotype: A read error may explain this, as a much larger clone is one base away. The rearrangement links TRBV30 to TRBJ1-1; 7 bases match TRBD1. Germline loops: CDR1 GTSNPN, CDR2 SVGIG (reference sequence). The CDR3 spans 14 residues. This CDR3 reads CAWTTGSMNTEASF. Here the CDR3 DNA reads TGTGCCTGGACGACAGGGTCCATGAACACTGAAGCTTCCTTT.

There are many counts of this clonotype. The chain couples TRBV5-6 to TRBJ2-3; no clear D. Germline V gives CDR1 SGHDT, CDR2 YYEEEE. This CDR3 comprises 16 residues. Trimming removed 6 bases from V and 2 bases from J, with 19 bases in between. The chain's CDR3 is CASTLRLRPDTDTQYF. CDR3 DNA: TGTGCCAGCACCCTGAGGTTGCGCCCAGACACAGATACGCAGTATTTT. The entire variable domain, with the rest obtained from reference TRBV5-6 and TRBJ2-3, is as follows: DAGVTQSPTHLIKTRGQQVTLRCSPKSGHDTVSWYQQALGQGPQFIFQYYEEEERQRGNFPDRFSGHQFPNYSSELNVNALLLGDSALYLCASTLRLRPDTDTQYFGPGTRLTVL.